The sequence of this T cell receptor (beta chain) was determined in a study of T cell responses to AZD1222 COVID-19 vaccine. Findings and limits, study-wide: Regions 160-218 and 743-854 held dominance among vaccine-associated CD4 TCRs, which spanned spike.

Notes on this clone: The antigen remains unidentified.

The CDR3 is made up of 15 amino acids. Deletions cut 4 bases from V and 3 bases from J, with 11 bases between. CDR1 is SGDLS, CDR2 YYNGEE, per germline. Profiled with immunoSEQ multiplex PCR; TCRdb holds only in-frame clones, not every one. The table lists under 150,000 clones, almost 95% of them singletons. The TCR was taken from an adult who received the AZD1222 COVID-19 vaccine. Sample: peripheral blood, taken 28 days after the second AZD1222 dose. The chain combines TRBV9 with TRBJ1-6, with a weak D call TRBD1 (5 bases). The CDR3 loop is CASSFEGNYNSPLHF. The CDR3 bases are TGTGCCAGCAGCTTCGAGGGGAACTATAATTCACCCCTCCACTTT. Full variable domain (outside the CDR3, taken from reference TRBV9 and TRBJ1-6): DSGVTQTPKHLITATGQRVTLRCSPRSGDLSVYWYQQSLDQGLQFLIQYYNGEERAKGNILERFSAQQFPDLHSELNLSSLELGDSALYFCASSFEGNYNSPLHFGNGTRLTVT.